Listed here are 29 T cell receptor beta chains from one sample, sequenced in a study of T cells in Graves' hyperthyroidism and ophthalmopathy (dated by TCRdb to between 2018 and 2021). The receptor library was made with multiplex PCR. Instrument on record: Illumina HiSeq 2000. TCR beta CDR3 regions were amplified from RNA transcripts. For the first round of RT-PCR on the TCR CDR3, the HTBI primer set was used together with the Qiagen OneStep RT-PCR kit. TCRdb's own reprocessing of the public reads used fastp at Q25 and MiXCR and kept productive beta chains. A single entry per CDR3 protein holds the most common genes and DNA from its merged rows. The table for this sample lists 200,000 to 250,000 distinct CDR3 sequences; roughly a sixth of them were counted only once. Together, the top ten hold under 65% of the sample. The sequenced sample was blood. The receptors come from a man aged 50 to 60 with Graves' hyperthyroidism.

The rearrangement joins TRBV19 to TRBJ1-5; D remains unclear. V was shortened by 7 bases and J by 0 bases, with 13 bases between the two germline ends. This CDR3 has 15 residues. CDR1 is LNHDA and CDR2 is SQIVND in the germline V gene (reference sequence). In DNA, the CDR3 is TGTGCCAGTAATCCACAACTGGATAGCAATCAGCCCCAGCATTTT. Its translation is CASNPQLDSNQPQHF.

The chain is built from TRBV27 and TRBJ2-5, with D uncertain. The CDR3 runs 13 residues. Between the trimmed V and J ends, which lost 7 bases and 0 bases, there was a span of 9 bases. Germline V lookup: CDR1 MNHEY, CDR2 SMNVEV (reference sequence). In DNA, the CDR3 is TGTGCCAGCAATCGCGGTGACCAAGAGACCCAGTACTTC. Translation gives CASNRGDQETQYF.

The chain combines TRBV20-1 with TRBJ2-1; 9 nucleotides agree with TRBD2. V was clipped by 4 bases and J by 0 bases; unmatched bases: 7. The CDR3 spans 16 residues. In germline, CDR1 is DFQATT, CDR2 SNEGSKA (reference sequence). DNA of the CDR3: TGCAGTGCTACCCCCCTAGCGGGACGCTCCTACAATGAGCAGTTCTTC. Protein product: CSATPLAGRSYNEQFF.

This clonotype was observed a handful of times. The chain couples TRBV11-2 to TRBJ2-1; D is uncertain. V lost 8 bases and J 9 bases, leaving 20 bases between the germline ends. Germline V gene lookup returns CDR1 SGHAT and CDR2 FQNNGV. The CDR3 consists of 14 residues. The CDR3 DNA sequence: TGTGCCAGCGCTCGACGGACCACGGGTAGTGAGCAGTTCTTC. Protein sequence: CASARRTTGSEQFF.

In its sample, this clonotype was seen many times. The chain recombines TRBV20-1 with TRBJ2-3; 13 bases are a match to TRBD2. In germline, CDR1 is DFQATT, CDR2 SNEGSKA (reference sequence). The CDR3 covers 16 residues. The V and J ends lost 0 bases and 7 bases, in that order; junction bases with no gene match: 7. The CDR3 is CSARDTSGRAVNTQYF. The CDR3 bases are TGCAGTGCTAGAGATACTAGCGGGAGGGCCGTGAATACGCAGTATTTT.

This rearrangement joins TRBV9 to TRBJ2-7; D is unresolved. Germline V gives CDR1 SGDLS, CDR2 YYNGEE. V was shortened by 4 bases and J by 0 bases, with 8 bases between the two germline ends. The CDR3 totals 13 residues. The DNA of the CDR3 is TGTGCCAGCAGCAAGGGCCCCTCCTACGAGCAGTACTTC. The encoded protein is CASSKGPSYEQYF.

The rearrangement joins TRBV19 to TRBJ1-4; D gene ambiguous. Trimming took off 7 bases at V and 0 bases at J, with 9 bases between the two ends. CDR1 and CDR2 (germline): LNHDA, SQIVND (reference sequence). The CDR3 length is 14 residues. The CDR3 loop reads CASTRGTTNEKLFF. The DNA of the CDR3 is TGTGCCAGTACCCGGGGTACAACTAATGAAAAACTGTTTTTT.

This clonotype came up a few times. The chain links TRBV28 to TRBJ2-5; no firm D call. Germline V lookup: CDR1 MDHEN, CDR2 SYDVKM. Between the trimmed V and J ends, which lost 3 bases and 0 bases, there was a span of 11 bases. The CDR3 is 15 residues long. The CDR3 loop reads CASSFPQANQETQYF. CDR3 nucleotide sequence: TGTGCCAGCAGTTTTCCCCAGGCCAACCAAGAGACCCAGTACTTC.

The chain employs TRBV7-2 and TRBJ1-6, with no clear D. The CDR3 is 14 amino acids. Germline CDR1 SGHTA, CDR2 FQGNSA. V was pared by 1 base and J by 1 base, with 2 bases between. CDR3 sequence reads: CASSLVSYNSPLHF. DNA for the CDR3: TGTGCCAGCAGCTTAGTATCCTATAATTCACCCCTCCACTTT.

J is TRBJ2-7 and V is TRBV4-1, with a tentative D call TRBD2 (6 bases). Germline loops: CDR1 MGHRA, CDR2 YSYEKL. The V end was cut by 0 bases, the J end by 2 bases, with 11 bases between. CDR3 length: 15 residues. The CDR3 sequence is CASSQDQGLTYEQYF. The CDR3 nucleotides are TGCGCCAGCAGCCAAGATCAGGGACTTACCTACGAGCAGTACTTC.

This clonotype showed up just a few times. The chain recombines TRBV28 with TRBJ2-4; a possible D gene is TRBD2 (6 bases). The V end was cut by 4 bases, the J end by 9 bases, with 22 bases between. Per germline, CDR1 MDHEN and CDR2 SYDVKM. The CDR3 runs 16 residues. The CDR3 DNA reads TGTGCCAGCAGTTCAGGCTCTGACAACGGGGGAGGCATTCAGTACTTC. The encoded protein is CASSSGSDNGGGIQYF. Looking up the rest from reference TRBV28 and TRBJ2-4 gives the full variable domain: DVKVTQSSRYLVKRTGEKVFLECVQDMDHENMFWYRQDPGLGLRLIYFSYDVKMKEKGDIPEGYSVSREKKERFSLILESASTNQTSMYLCASSSGSDNGGGIQYFGAGTRLSVL.

This clonotype was counted at least ten times. V usage is TRBV28 and J usage is TRBJ2-5, with TRBD1 matching over 8 bases. With 6 bases clipped from V and 6 bases from J, the junction kept 18 bases outside the gene matches. Germline CDR1 is MDHEN and CDR2 is SYDVKM. The CDR3 has 17 residues. This CDR3 is CASSTVLGGTGRKTQYF. The DNA of the CDR3 is TGTGCCAGCAGCACCGTGCTGGGCGGGACAGGAAGAAAGACCCAGTACTTC. Supplemented by reference TRBV28 and TRBJ2-5, the full variable domain reads DVKVTQSSRYLVKRTGEKVFLECVQDMDHENMFWYRQDPGLGLRLIYFSYDVKMKEKGDIPEGYSVSREKKERFSLILESASTNQTSMYLCASSTVLGGTGRKTQYFGPGTRLLVL.

This clonotype was counted only a few times. This chain links TRBV4-1 with TRBJ2-1, with D perhaps TRBD1 (6 bases). Deletions cut 4 bases from V and 6 bases from J, with 16 bases between. Germline-derived CDR1 and CDR2 are MGHRA and YSYEKL. The CDR3 extends over 15 amino acids. The CDR3 DNA is TGCGCCAGCAGCCTACTACAGGGATCGGGCAATGAGCAGTTCTTC. It translates to CASSLLQGSGNEQFF.

There are many counts of this clonotype. The chain employs TRBV10-3 and TRBJ2-3; D uncertain. V gave up 0 bases and J gave up 3 bases, with 13 bases separating them. The CDR3 spans 16 residues. In germline, CDR1 is ENHRY, CDR2 SYGVKD. The CDR3 bases are TGTGCCATCAGTGAGTCCCAGAAGCAACTTACAGATACGCAGTATTTT. Encoded protein: CAISESQKQLTDTQYF.

CDR3: CASSQRTEQYF. DNA for the CDR3: TGTGCCAGCAGCCAACGGACCGAGCAGTACTTC. V usage is TRBV7-3 and J usage is TRBJ2-7; D remains unclear. Germline lookup yields CDR1 SGHTA and CDR2 FQGTGA. This CDR3 is built from 11 residues. The V and J ends lost 5 bases and 6 bases respectively, with 8 bases between them.

This clonotype was seen ten or more times. V and J are TRBV20-1 and TRBJ2-1; TRBD2 aligns across 12 bases. Looked up from germline, CDR1 is DFQATT and CDR2 is SNEGSKA (reference sequence). The CDR3 length is 14 residues. The ends lost 5 bases at V and 4 bases at J; junction bases unmatched: 3. In nucleotides, the CDR3 is TGCAGTGCTCCCGGACTAGCGGGGTACAATGAGCAGTTCTTC. Translating gives CSAPGLAGYNEQFF.

The J gene is TRBJ2-7, the V gene TRBV6-5, with 9 bases that match TRBD2. CDR1 is MNHEY and CDR2 is SVGAGI in the germline V gene. The CDR3 is 19 amino acids. J gave up 1 base and V 0 bases, and 13 bases lay outside the gene matches. CDR3 sequence (DNA): TGTGCCAGCAGTTACTCGATATTAGCGGGAGCTTTTAGTTCCTACGAGCAGTACTTC. Its protein product is CASSYSILAGAFSSYEQYF.

This clonotype came up a few times. This sequence joins TRBV19 and TRBJ1-1; TRBD1 might be the D (6 bases). The germline V gene encodes CDR1 LNHDA and CDR2 SQIVND (reference sequence). Trimming cost V 0 bases and J 2 bases, with 10 bases left between them. The CDR3 is 15 amino acids. This CDR3 is CASSIEAGVNTEAFF. In DNA, the CDR3 is TGTGCCAGTAGTATAGAGGCAGGGGTTAACACTGAAGCTTTCTTT.

V gene TRBV4-1 combines with J gene TRBJ2-7; 13 bases map to TRBD2. The CDR3 is 16 residues long. V trimming: 1 base; J trimming: 2 bases; junction bases outside the gene matches: 2. The germline V gene has CDR1 MGHRA and CDR2 YSYEKL. The CDR3 DNA reads TGCGCCAGCAGCCAAGTTGGACTAGCGGGAGCCTACGAGCAGTACTTC. This codes for CASSQVGLAGAYEQYF.

This chain links TRBV19 with TRBJ1-5; unclear D gene. This CDR3 has 13 residues. Trimming left V 5 bases short and J 6 bases short, with 11 bases between. Germline assignment: CDR1 LNHDA and CDR2 SQIVND (reference sequence). The CDR3: CASSEGLGQPQHF. DNA for the CDR3: TGTGCCAGTAGTGAAGGTTTGGGTCAGCCCCAGCATTTT.

This chain uses TRBV6-1 with TRBJ2-1; a possible D gene is TRBD2 (6 bases). Germline V gene data show CDR1 as MNHNS and CDR2 as SASEGT. V shed 4 bases and J shed 0 bases, with 10 bases lying between them. This CDR3 spans 15 amino acids. In nucleotides, the CDR3 is TGTGCCAGCAGTGGGGGGGTTACCTCCTACAATGAGCAGTTCTTC. This sequence encodes CASSGGVTSYNEQFF.

The chain links TRBV7-9 to TRBJ1-3, with a possible D match to TRBD1 (5 bases). CDR1 and CDR2 (germline): SEHNR, FQNEAQ (reference sequence). The CDR3 has 18 residues. Trimming left V 1 base short and J 0 bases short, with 16 bases between. CDR3 sequence: CASSLDLDILISGNTIYF. The CDR3 nucleotides are TGTGCCAGCAGCTTAGATCTGGACATATTGATCTCTGGAAACACCATATATTTT.

This clonotype appeared many times. The V gene is TRBV5-1, the J gene TRBJ2-3, with 7 bases lining up with TRBD2. Germline V CDR1 and CDR2: SGHRS, YFSETQ. The V and J ends lost 2 bases and 6 bases, in that order; junction bases with no gene match: 6. The CDR3 consists of 14 residues. The CDR3 is CASSLGGSYDTQYF. Written as DNA, the CDR3 is TGCGCCAGCAGCTTAGGCGGGAGTTACGATACGCAGTATTTT. Variable domain in full (rest from reference TRBV5-1 and TRBJ2-3): KAGVTQTPRYLIKTRGQQVTLSCSPISGHRSVSWYQQTPGQGLQFLFEYFSETQRNKGNFPGRFSGRQFSNSRSEMNVSTLELGDSALYLCASSLGGSYDTQYFGPGTRLTVL.

V gene TRBV12-3 or TRBV12-4 combines with J gene TRBJ2-2; D possibly matches TRBD1 or TRBD2 (6 bases each). The length of the CDR3 is 15 residues. The V gene lost 5 bases and the J gene lost 6 bases, with 16 bases spanning the gap. CDR3 nucleotide sequence: TGTGCCAGCAGTCAGGGGTGGAGGGGGGCCGGGGAGCTGTTTTTT. It encodes CASSQGWRGAGELFF.

This clonotype was seen at least ten times. The rearrangement uses TRBV3-1 and TRBJ1-1; D perhaps matches TRBD1 (6 bases). V was clipped by 4 bases and J by 1 base, with 7 bases between them. CDR1 and CDR2 from the germline V gene are LGHDT and YNNKEL (reference sequence). This CDR3 region has 13 residues. DNA of the CDR3: TGTGCCAGCAGCCGAGGGGGGAACACTGAAGCTTTCTTT. It yields the protein CASSRGGNTEAFF.

The V gene is TRBV20-1, the J gene TRBJ1-2; D not resolved. V was trimmed by 6 bases and J by 5 bases, leaving 13 bases between them. CDR1 is DFQATT, CDR2 SNEGSKA, per germline (reference sequence). This CDR3 spans 12 amino acids. Here the CDR3 reads CSANRASYGYTF. Here the CDR3 DNA reads TGCAGTGCCAACCGGGCATCTTATGGCTACACCTTC.

This clonotype has a handful of counts. The chain couples TRBV7-6 to TRBJ2-2; no clear D. With 1 base removed from V and 4 bases from J, the gap between germline ends came to 10 bases. The CDR3 sequence is 15 residues long. Germline CDR1 reads SGHVS; CDR2 reads FNYEAQ. The CDR3 is CASSLGQAGTGELFF. The CDR3 bases are TGTGCCAGCAGCTTAGGTCAGGCTGGCACCGGGGAGCTGTTTTTT.

V is TRBV11-3 and J is TRBJ2-1; the match to TRBD2 covers 13 bases. The V segment lost 6 bases and the J segment 10 bases; nucleotides outside the gene matches: 9. The germline CDR1 and CDR2 sequences are SGHNT and YENEEA. The CDR3 has 15 residues. The CDR3 region is CASRLAGGAAVEQFF. The CDR3 DNA is TGTGCCAGCAGACTAGCGGGGGGGGCTGCAGTAGAGCAGTTCTTC.

In its sample, this clonotype was seen a few times. The chain has TRBV11-3 and TRBJ2-3; TRBD2 agrees at 7 bases. CDR3 length equals 20 residues. V gave up 5 bases and J gave up 4 bases; unmatched junction bases: 24. CDR1 and CDR2 (germline): SGHNT, YENEEA. The CDR3 loop is CASSQDPTRQIAGGADTQYF. The CDR3 coding sequence is TGTGCCAGCAGCCAAGATCCGACCAGGCAAATAGCGGGTGGCGCAGATACGCAGTATTTT.